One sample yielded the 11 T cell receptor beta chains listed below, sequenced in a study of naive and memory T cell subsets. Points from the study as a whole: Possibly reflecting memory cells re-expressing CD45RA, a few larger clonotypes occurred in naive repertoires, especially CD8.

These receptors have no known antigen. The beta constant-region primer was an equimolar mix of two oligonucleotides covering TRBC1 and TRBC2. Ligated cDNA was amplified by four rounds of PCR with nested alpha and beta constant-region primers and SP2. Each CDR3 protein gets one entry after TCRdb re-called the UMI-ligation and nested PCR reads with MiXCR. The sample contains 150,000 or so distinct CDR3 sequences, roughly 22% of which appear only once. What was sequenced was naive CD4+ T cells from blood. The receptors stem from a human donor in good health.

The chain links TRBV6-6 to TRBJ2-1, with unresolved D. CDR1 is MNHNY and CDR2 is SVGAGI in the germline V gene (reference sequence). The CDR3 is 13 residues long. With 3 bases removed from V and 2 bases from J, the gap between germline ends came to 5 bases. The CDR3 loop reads CASSYRTYNEQFF. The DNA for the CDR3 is TGTGCCAGCAGTTATAGGACCTACAATGAGCAGTTCTTC.

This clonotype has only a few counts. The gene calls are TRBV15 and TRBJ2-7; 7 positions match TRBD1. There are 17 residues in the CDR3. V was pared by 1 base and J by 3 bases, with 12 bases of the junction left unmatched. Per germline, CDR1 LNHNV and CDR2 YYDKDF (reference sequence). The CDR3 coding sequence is TGTGCCACCAGCAGAGCCAAGTTCCGGGACAGCGACTACGAGCAGTACTTC. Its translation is CATSRAKFRDSDYEQYF.

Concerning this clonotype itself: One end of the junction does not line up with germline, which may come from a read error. CDR3 amino acids: CVSSDLTSGSAGELFF. CDR3 nucleotides: TGTGTCAGCAGCGACTTGACTAGCGGGAGCGCCGGGGAGCTGTTTTTT. This chain links TRBV7-6 with TRBJ2-2, with TRBD2 identical over 12 bases. The CDR3 is 16 amino acids. CDR1 is SGHVS, CDR2 FNYEAQ, per germline. The full variable domain, rest sourced from reference TRBV7-6 and TRBJ2-2, is GAGVSQSPRYKVTKRGQDVALRCDPISGHVSLYWYRQALGQGPEFLTYFNYEAQQDKSGLPNDRFSAERPEGSISTLTIQRTEQRDSAMYRCVSSDLTSGSAGELFFGEGSRLTVL.

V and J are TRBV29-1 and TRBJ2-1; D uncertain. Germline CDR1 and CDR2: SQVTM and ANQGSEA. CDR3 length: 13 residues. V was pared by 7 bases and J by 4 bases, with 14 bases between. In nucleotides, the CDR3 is TGCAGCGCCTCTTCGGGCGCTTACAATGAGCAGTTCTTC. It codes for CSASSGAYNEQFF.

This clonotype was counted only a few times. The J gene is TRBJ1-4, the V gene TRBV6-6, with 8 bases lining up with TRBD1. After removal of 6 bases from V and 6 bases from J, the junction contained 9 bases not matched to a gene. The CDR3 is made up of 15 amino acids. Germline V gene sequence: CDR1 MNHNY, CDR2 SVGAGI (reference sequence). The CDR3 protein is CASRTRTGFDEKLFF. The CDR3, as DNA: TGTGCCAGCAGGACCCGGACAGGGTTTGATGAAAAACTGTTTTTT.

The CDR3 DNA follows: TGTGCCAGCAGCCCCGGGATATCGAGGCCGCCCCAGCATTTT. The encoded protein is CASSPGISRPPQHF. This sequence joins TRBV12-3 or TRBV12-4 and TRBJ1-5; D is unresolved. Trimming shortened V by 6 bases and J by 9 bases, and 18 bases separated the two germline ends. The CDR3 contains 14 residues.

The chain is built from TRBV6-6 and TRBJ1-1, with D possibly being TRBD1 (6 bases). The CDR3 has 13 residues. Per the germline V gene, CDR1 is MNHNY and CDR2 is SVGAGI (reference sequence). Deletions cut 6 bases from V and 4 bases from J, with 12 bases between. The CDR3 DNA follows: TGTGCCAGCAGCAATCGAGGGGGCACTGAAGCTTTCTTT. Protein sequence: CASSNRGGTEAFF.

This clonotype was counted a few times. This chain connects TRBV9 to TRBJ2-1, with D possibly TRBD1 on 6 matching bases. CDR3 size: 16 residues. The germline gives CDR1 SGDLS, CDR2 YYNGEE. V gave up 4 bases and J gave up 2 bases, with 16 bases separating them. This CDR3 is CASSPDAKGAYNEQFF. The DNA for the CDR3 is TGTGCCAGCAGCCCCGATGCGAAGGGGGCCTACAATGAGCAGTTCTTC.

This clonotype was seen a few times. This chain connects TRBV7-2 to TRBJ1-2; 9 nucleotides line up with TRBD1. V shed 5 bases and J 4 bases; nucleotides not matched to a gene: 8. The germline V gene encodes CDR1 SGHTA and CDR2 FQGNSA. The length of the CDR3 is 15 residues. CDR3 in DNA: TGTGCCAGCAGCCTCTCGACAGGGGGGGGCTATGGCTACACCTTC. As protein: CASSLSTGGGYGYTF.

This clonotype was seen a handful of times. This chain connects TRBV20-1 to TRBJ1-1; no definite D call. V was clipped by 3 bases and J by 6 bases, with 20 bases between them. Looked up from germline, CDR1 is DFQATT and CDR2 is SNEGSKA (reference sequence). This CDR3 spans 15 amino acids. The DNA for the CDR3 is TGCAGTGCTAGTACCCCCGGGCGGGTCTCCCCTGAAGCTTTCTTT. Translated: CSASTPGRVSPEAFF.

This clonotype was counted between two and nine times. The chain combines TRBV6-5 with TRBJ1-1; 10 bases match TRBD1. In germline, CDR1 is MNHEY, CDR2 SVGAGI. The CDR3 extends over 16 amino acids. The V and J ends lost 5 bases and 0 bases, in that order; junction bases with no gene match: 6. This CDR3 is CASSRDRGFMNTEAFF. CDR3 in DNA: TGTGCCAGCAGTCGGGACAGGGGATTCATGAACACTGAAGCTTTCTTT.